One and the same sample provided the 28 T cell receptor beta chains below, sequenced in a study of T-cell reconstitution after alpha-beta-depleted transplantation in children. Unique molecular identifiers were built into the TCRbeta library. TCRdb analysed the PCR reads with MiXCR anew, one entry per CDR3 protein. The sample carries a few hundred thousand distinct CDR3 sequences, about a fifth recorded once. The sequences come from PBMCs from the stem cell graft donor, collected from the stem cell graft. The receptor source for this set is a human donor who donated a stem cell graft to a child with acute myeloid leukemia.

This clonotype was counted between two and nine times. The CDR3 loop reads CASSQPTSGYYNEQFF. CDR3 nucleotides: TGCGCCAGCAGCCAACCCACTAGCGGATACTACAATGAGCAGTTCTTC. The chain employs TRBV4-1 and TRBJ2-1, with 8 bases lining up with TRBD2. The V gene's germline CDR1 is MGHRA and CDR2 YSYEKL. The V gene end was trimmed by 2 bases and the J gene end by 3 bases; junction bases not matched to a gene: 6. This CDR3 contains 16 residues.

The rearrangement joins TRBV2 to TRBJ2-2, with unresolved D. Trimming shortened V by 9 bases and J by 2 bases, and 10 bases separated the two germline ends. The CDR3 has 13 residues. The germline V gene encodes CDR1 SNHLY and CDR2 FYNNEI. The CDR3 protein is CARDRYNTGELFF. CDR3 DNA sequence: TGTGCCAGAGACCGATATAACACCGGGGAGCTGTTTTTT.

This clonotype was picked up a small number of times. This chain links TRBV2 with TRBJ2-2; D is undetermined. The CDR3 runs 13 residues. The ends were cut back, 10 bases at V and 6 bases at J, with 15 bases in the middle. Germline CDR1 SNHLY, CDR2 FYNNEI. CDR3 in DNA: TGTGCCATCCCGACCGATAGAGCCGGGGAGCTGTTTTTT. The encoded protein is CAIPTDRAGELFF.

This chain joins TRBV25-1 and TRBJ2-7; 8 nucleotides align to TRBD1. V trimming: 3 bases; J trimming: 3 bases; junction bases outside the gene matches: 10. Germline loops: CDR1 MGHDK, CDR2 SYGVNS. CDR3 length: 16 residues. The CDR3 DNA sequence: TGTGCCAGCAGTGACCCTGACAGGGGAAGAGGCTACGAGCAGTACTTC. Translating gives CASSDPDRGRGYEQYF.

The table lists this clonotype with a few counts. This chain links TRBV4-1 with TRBJ2-7; 11 bases align to TRBD1. The CDR3 contains 16 residues. V lost 4 bases and J lost 0; bases outside the gene matches: 5. Germline V CDR1 and CDR2: MGHRA, YSYEKL. CDR3 in DNA: TGCGCCAGCAGCCGTAGGACAGGGGGCTCCTCCTACGAGCAGTACTTC. Its protein product is CASSRRTGGSSYEQYF.

This clonotype was found many times. This chain links TRBV6-4 with TRBJ2-1; D call uncertain. The CDR3 extends over 13 amino acids. CDR1 is MRHNA, CDR2 SNTAGT, per germline. Trimming pared 0 bases from V and 2 bases from J, leaving 2 bases between. CDR3 DNA: TGTGCCAGCAGTGACTCCCCCTACAATGAGCAGTTCTTC. Its translation: CASSDSPYNEQFF.

V usage is TRBV20-1 and J usage is TRBJ1-1, with no clear D. From germline, CDR1 is DFQATT and CDR2 SNEGSKA (reference sequence). The CDR3 extends over 12 amino acids. V was trimmed by 0 bases and J by 7 bases, leaving 9 bases between them. Here the CDR3 DNA reads TGCAGTGCTAGAGATTGGCAGCGTGAAGCTTTCTTT. This encodes CSARDWQREAFF.

The chain links TRBV28 to TRBJ2-3, with no clear D. Germline V gene lookup returns CDR1 MDHEN and CDR2 SYDVKM. V was clipped by 6 bases and J by 2 bases, with 21 bases between them. CDR3 length: 17 residues. The CDR3 nucleotides are TGTGCCAGCAGCCAAAAGGTCCTAGTCCTACACACAGATACGCAGTATTTT. Translated, it gives CASSQKVLVLHTDTQYF.

The rearrangement links TRBV12-3 or TRBV12-4 to TRBJ2-3; tentatively, D is TRBD2 (5 bases). The V end lost 4 bases, the J end lost 1 base, and 15 bases lay between the germline ends. CDR3 size: 16 residues. The DNA for the CDR3 is TGTGCCAGCAGTTCCGGACTGTCGACACGCACAGATACGCAGTATTTT. Protein sequence: CASSSGLSTRTDTQYF.

The rearrangement uses TRBV20-1 and TRBJ2-3, with 11 bases matching TRBD2. CDR1 and CDR2 (germline): DFQATT, SNEGSKA (reference sequence). After removal of 7 bases from V and 2 bases from J, the junction contained 11 bases not matched to a gene. The CDR3 spans 16 residues. CDR3 residues: CSVMTSGTPPTDTQYF. CDR3 nucleotide sequence: TGCAGTGTTATGACTAGCGGGACCCCCCCCACAGATACGCAGTATTTT.

The chain links TRBV7-8 to TRBJ2-1; 7 nucleotides agree with TRBD2. Germline CDR1 SGHVS, CDR2 FQNEAQ. V lost 1 base, J lost 15 bases, and 12 bases stayed unmatched. CDR3 length equals 14 residues. The CDR3: CASSLVGAGRSRFF. In DNA form, the CDR3 reads TGTGCCAGCAGCTTAGTCGGGGCCGGGAGGTCCCGGTTCTTC.

At least ten counts were recorded for this clonotype. The V gene is TRBV29-1, the J gene TRBJ2-1; D is perhaps TRBD1 or TRBD2 (5 bases each). Germline CDR1 SQVTM, CDR2 ANQGSEA. The CDR3 covers 14 residues. The V gene lost 5 bases and the J gene lost 5 bases, with 16 bases spanning the gap. The CDR3 loop reads CSVRLRDRNNEQFF. CDR3 bases: TGCAGCGTTAGGCTCCGGGACCGGAACAATGAGCAGTTCTTC.

The CDR3, as DNA: TGTGCCAGCAGCCAAGATTGGGAGGGTCAGCCCCAGCATTTT. It specifies CASSQDWEGQPQHF. This chain connects TRBV3-1 to TRBJ1-5; D not certain. The V gene's germline CDR1 is LGHDT and CDR2 YNNKEL (reference sequence). The CDR3 covers 14 residues. Trimming pared 0 bases from V and 6 bases from J, leaving 9 bases between. Combining the CDR3 with reference TRBV3-1 and TRBJ1-5 gives the whole variable domain DTAVSQTPKYLVTQMGNDKSIKCEQNLGHDTMYWYKQDSKKFLKIMFSYNNKELIINETVPNRFSPKSPDKAHLNLHINSLELGDSAVYFCASSQDWEGQPQHFGDGTRLSIL.

This rearrangement joins TRBV10-3 to TRBJ1-2; no reliable D call. Trimming took 2 bases from V and 4 from J, leaving 14 bases between them. CDR3 length: 15 residues. CDR1 and CDR2 from the germline V gene are ENHRY and SYGVKD. The CDR3 sequence: CAISESPVVGYGYTF. The CDR3 DNA reads as TGTGCCATCAGTGAGAGCCCTGTCGTCGGCTATGGCTACACCTTC.

The chain links TRBV5-1 to TRBJ2-7; D is undetermined. Per germline, CDR1 SGHRS and CDR2 YFSETQ. CDR3 length: 13 amino acids. V was trimmed by 4 bases and J by 2 bases, leaving 10 bases between them. CDR3 sequence (DNA): TGCGCCAGCAGCCCCCGGGTGACCTACGAGCAGTACTTC. It yields the protein CASSPRVTYEQYF. Complete variable domain (other parts from reference TRBV5-1 and TRBJ2-7): KAGVTQTPRYLIKTRGQQVTLSCSPISGHRSVSWYQQTPGQGLQFLFEYFSETQRNKGNFPGRFSGRQFSNSRSEMNVSTLELGDSALYLCASSPRVTYEQYFGPGTRLTVT.

This clonotype was picked up many times. The rearrangement uses TRBV20-1 and TRBJ2-1; D is perhaps TRBD1 (6 bases). Trimming shortened V by 2 bases and J by 2 bases, and 10 bases separated the two germline ends. CDR1 is DFQATT, CDR2 SNEGSKA, per germline (reference sequence). The CDR3 sequence is 14 residues long. In DNA, the CDR3 is TGCAGTGCTAGACTGGACAGTCCCTACAATGAGCAGTTCTTC. Translation: CSARLDSPYNEQFF.

The genes are TRBV3-1 and TRBJ2-7; TRBD2 matches 7 bases. With 0 bases clipped from V and 3 bases from J, the junction kept 8 bases outside the gene matches. Germline V CDR1 and CDR2: LGHDT, YNNKEL (reference sequence). This CDR3 has 16 residues. The CDR3 loop is CASSQESGLADYEQYF. In nucleotides, the CDR3 is TGTGCCAGCAGCCAAGAGTCTGGGCTAGCGGACTACGAGCAGTACTTC.

This clonotype was picked up a small number of times. V usage is TRBV7-9 and J usage is TRBJ1-1, with D tentatively TRBD1 (5 bases). Germline CDR1 is SEHNR and CDR2 is FQNEAQ (reference sequence). The length of the CDR3 is 17 residues. V was clipped by 5 bases and J by 3 bases, with 22 bases between them. The CDR3 DNA follows: TGTGCCAGCAGCCCGGCGGGACGTCTGAATAAGGACACTGAAGCTTTCTTT. It encodes CASSPAGRLNKDTEAFF.

This clonotype has more than one count but fewer than ten. The chain links TRBV24-1 to TRBJ2-1; TRBD2 agrees at 12 bases. The CDR3 is 15 amino acids. J gave up 8 bases and V 4 bases, and 5 bases lay outside the gene matches. Germline values: CDR1 KGHDR, CDR2 SFDVKD. The CDR3 here is CATSEFTSGRYEQFF. The CDR3 nucleotides are TGTGCCACCAGTGAATTTACTAGCGGGAGGTATGAGCAGTTCTTC.

Only a few counts were recorded for this clonotype. The rearrangement links TRBV13 to TRBJ1-4; TRBD1 matches at 10 bases. Per germline, CDR1 PRHDT and CDR2 FYEKMQ (reference sequence). The trim removed 5 bases at V and 4 bases at J, leaving 10 bases unmatched. CDR3 size: 17 residues. CDR3 DNA sequence: TGTGCCAGCAGCCTCACACGACAGGGGGCGGGTAATGAAAAACTGTTTTTT. This codes for CASSLTRQGAGNEKLFF. Drawing the rest from reference TRBV13 and TRBJ1-4, the complete variable domain is AAGVIQSPRHLIKEKRETATLKCYPIPRHDTVYWYQQGPGQDPQFLISFYEKMQSDKGSIPDRFSAQQFSDYHSELNMSSLELGDSALYFCASSLTRQGAGNEKLFFGSGTQLSVL.

This clonotype came up many times. The rearrangement uses TRBV24-1 and TRBJ2-1, with a tentative D call TRBD2 (5 bases). The CDR3 covers 11 residues. With 9 bases removed from V and 4 bases from J, the gap between germline ends came to 6 bases. Germline CDR1 reads KGHDR; CDR2 reads SFDVKD. The CDR3 nucleotides are TGTGCCACCGGCGGGTACAATGAGCAGTTCTTC. Its protein product is CATGGYNEQFF.

The chain links TRBV24-1 to TRBJ2-2, with a tentative D call TRBD1 (6 bases). The CDR3 contains 14 residues. Germline V gives CDR1 KGHDR, CDR2 SFDVKD. Trimming removed 4 bases from V and 7 bases from J, with 12 bases in between. DNA of the CDR3: TGTGCCACCAGTGACCTAACAGGGTTCGGGGAGCTGTTTTTT. It translates to CATSDLTGFGELFF.

This clonotype was counted ten times or more. The chain joins TRBV12-3 or TRBV12-4 to TRBJ2-1, with 8 positions matching TRBD2. With V trimmed by 7 bases and J by 2 bases, 7 bases remained unmatched. There are 15 residues in the CDR3. The CDR3 spells CASTAGLGTYNEQFF. As DNA, the CDR3 is TGTGCCAGCACCGCGGGACTAGGCACCTACAATGAGCAGTTCTTC.

V gene TRBV20-1 combines with J gene TRBJ2-5; D not resolved. CDR3 length: 13 residues. CDR1 and CDR2 (germline): DFQATT, SNEGSKA (reference sequence). V was pared by 0 bases and J by 2 bases, with 7 bases between. CDR3 sequence: CSARDWSQETQYF. DNA of the CDR3: TGCAGTGCTAGAGATTGGTCTCAAGAGACCCAGTACTTC.

This clonotype was recorded at least ten times. Likely a read error: the CDR3 ends without its conserved phenylalanine or tryptophan. It is unclear where the CDR3 begins or ends on the DNA, so no DNA is shown, and the CDR3 is as TCRdb lists it. The chain is built from TRBV6-1 and TRBJ2-5; TRBD1 is the table's D call, not checked against the DNA. Counting both end residues, the CDR3 totals 14 amino acids. Germline CDR1 is MNHNS and CDR2 is SASEGT. CDR3 region: CASSEGRKGTPNAL.

V usage is TRBV5-1 and J usage is TRBJ2-7; no definite D call. CDR1 and CDR2 (germline): SGHRS, YFSETQ. V was cut by 0 bases and J by 2 bases, with 9 bases left in between. The CDR3 totals 14 residues. The CDR3 sequence is CASSLDSFTYEQYF. The CDR3 coding sequence is TGCGCCAGCAGCTTGGACAGCTTTACCTACGAGCAGTACTTC.

The V call is TRBV24-1, the J call TRBJ1-1; weak D call: TRBD1 (6 bases). The CDR3 covers 12 residues. Trimming took off 4 bases at V and 7 bases at J, with 9 bases between the two ends. Looked up from germline, CDR1 is KGHDR and CDR2 is SFDVKD. This CDR3 reads CATSEGRGEAFF. CDR3 nucleotide sequence: TGTGCCACCAGTGAGGGCAGGGGTGAAGCTTTCTTT.

The CDR3 nucleotides read TGTGCCAGCAGGCTTACTAGCGGGACGGAGACCCAGTACTTC. This encodes CASRLTSGTETQYF. This chain links TRBV7-2 with TRBJ2-5; 10 positions agree with TRBD2. With V trimmed by 6 bases and J by 5 bases, 6 bases remained unmatched. Germline V gives CDR1 SGHTA, CDR2 FQGNSA. The CDR3 consists of 14 residues.